The 7 T cell receptor beta chains in this list originate from one sample, sequenced in a study of T-cell memory formation after mild COVID-19. TCRdb fed the 5' RACE reads into MiXCR, producing one record per CDR3 protein. This table has 350,000 to 400,000 distinct CDR3 sequences, roughly 20% appearing once. The sample comprised PBMCs or a T cell subset sorted from them (not recorded which). The receptors derive from an adult woman who had mild COVID-19 (a few samples of this study predate the infection). Cell type and time point are not known.

This clonotype has more than one count but fewer than ten. The chain combines TRBV2 with TRBJ2-7, with 8 bases identical to TRBD2. Germline CDR1 is SNHLY and CDR2 is FYNNEI. CDR3 length: 14 residues. V lost 10 bases, J lost 4 bases, and 12 bases stayed unmatched. The CDR3 sequence: CAIRRTGGSYEQYF. The CDR3 DNA follows: TGTGCCATCAGGAGAACGGGAGGGAGTTACGAGCAGTACTTC.

This clonotype was observed a few times. This chain uses TRBV5-1 with TRBJ1-2; TRBD1 matches 8 bases. V dropped 2 bases and J dropped 7; count of bases not matched to a gene: 10. The CDR3 is made up of 15 amino acids. Per germline, CDR1 SGHRS and CDR2 YFSETQ. The CDR3, as DNA: TGCGCCAGCAGCTTAACAGGGGGATCTTCCGTTGGCTACACCTTC. The encoded protein is CASSLTGGSSVGYTF.

The rearrangement links TRBV14 to TRBJ2-1, with 7 nucleotides matching TRBD2. Per germline, CDR1 SGHDN and CDR2 FVKESK. CDR3 length: 16 amino acids. V shed 5 bases and J 0 bases; nucleotides not matched to a gene: 7. This CDR3 is CASSRKAGSSYNEQFF. The CDR3 DNA sequence: TGTGCCAGCAGCAGAAAAGCGGGGAGCTCCTACAATGAGCAGTTCTTC.

This clonotype appeared a few times. The chain recombines TRBV9 with TRBJ2-6; possibly TRBD2 for D (6 bases). The CDR3 contains 17 residues. Germline V lookup: CDR1 SGDLS, CDR2 YYNGEE. The V end lost 4 bases, the J end lost 0 bases, and 14 bases lay between the germline ends. Here the CDR3 DNA reads TGTGCCAGCAGCCCCGGGACTGATACCTCTGGGGCCAACGTCCTGACTTTC. It specifies CASSPGTDTSGANVLTF.

The rearrangement uses TRBV5-1 and TRBJ1-5; TRBD1 aligns across 8 bases. Trimming took 4 bases from V and 6 from J; bases not matched to a gene: 15. Germline V lookup: CDR1 SGHRS, CDR2 YFSETQ. The CDR3 has 17 residues. CDR3 region: CASSPGQGSSRGQPQHF. CDR3 sequence (DNA): TGCGCCAGCAGCCCTGGACAGGGCTCGTCTCGGGGTCAGCCCCAGCATTTT.

The rearrangement joins TRBV21-1 to TRBJ1-4; the D call TRBD1 from the table was never checked on the DNA. TRBV21-1 is a recognized pseudogene. This CDR3 is built from 17 residues. CDR3 sequence: CASSKEGRQPVTEKLFF. The CDR3 nucleotides read TGTGCCAGCAGCAAAGAGGGGAGACAGCCAGTTACGGAAAAACTGTTTTTT.

There are a few counts of this clonotype. CDR3 sequence: CAISESGSGYEQYF. The CDR3, as DNA: TGTGCCATCAGCGAAAGCGGGAGCGGTTACGAGCAGTACTTC. The rearrangement uses TRBV10-3 and TRBJ2-7; 8 bases map to TRBD2. Germline values: CDR1 ENHRY, CDR2 SYGVKD. With 6 bases clipped from V and 4 bases from J, the junction kept 8 bases outside the gene matches. The CDR3 totals 14 residues.